This entry lists 22 T cell receptor beta chains sequenced from one sample in a study of CD8 T cells in Susac syndrome (dated by TCRdb to about 2019). Receptor libraries were prepared by the immunoSEQ multiplex PCR assay. RNA was extracted with the RNeasy kit and roughly 0.45 to 1 ug was reverse transcribed using random hexamers. TCRdb took the public reads, trimmed them with fastp at Q25, ran MiXCR for clone calling and kept in-frame beta chains. All rows with the same CDR3 protein become a single entry with the most common DNA and genes. For this sample there are tens of thousands of distinct CDR3 sequences; about 91% appear just once. 0.5% of the sample comes from the top ten. Sequencing was performed on CD8+ T cells from PBMCs. These receptors were collected from a human donor with multiple sclerosis.

The chain carries TRBV9 and TRBJ2-7; the match to TRBD1 covers 9 bases. V dropped 4 bases and J dropped 3; count of bases not matched to a gene: 8. The CDR3 runs 15 residues. From germline, CDR1 is SGDLS and CDR2 YYNGEE. CDR3 residues: CASSPPGQGFYEQYF. CDR3 nucleotide sequence: TGTGCCAGCAGCCCCCCGGGACAGGGTTTCTACGAGCAGTACTTC.

The V gene is TRBV20-1, the J gene TRBJ1-1; D gene unclear. V gave up 3 bases and J gave up 8 bases, with 13 bases separating them. This CDR3 has 12 amino acids. From germline, CDR1 is DFQATT and CDR2 SNEGSKA (reference sequence). The CDR3 reads CSASPPTREAFF. In nucleotides, the CDR3 is TGCAGTGCTAGTCCTCCGACACGGGAAGCTTTCTTT.

The CDR3 nucleotides read TGTGCCACCAGCAGGGGGGTAGCGGACACAGATACGCAGTATTTT. Translation: CATSRGVADTDTQYF. The chain combines TRBV15 with TRBJ2-3, with D possibly matching TRBD2 (6 bases). The CDR3 contains 15 residues. Trimming left V 3 bases short and J 2 bases short, with 12 bases between. The germline V gene has CDR1 LNHNV and CDR2 YYDKDF (reference sequence).

This clonotype was seen only a few times. The chain combines TRBV2 with TRBJ2-7; 8 bases align to TRBD1. V lost 6 bases, J lost 4 bases, and 8 bases stayed unmatched. The germline CDR1 and CDR2 sequences are SNHLY and FYNNEI. The CDR3 is made up of 14 amino acids. The CDR3 DNA reads TGTGCCAGCAGGGGTACAGGGGGGATTTACGAGCAGTACTTC. Amino acids: CASRGTGGIYEQYF.

The V call is TRBV9, the J call TRBJ2-1, with D perhaps given as TRBD1 or TRBD2 (5 bases each). With 0 bases removed from V and 7 bases from J, the gap between germline ends came to 17 bases. CDR3 length equals 16 residues. From germline, CDR1 is SGDLS and CDR2 YYNGEE. The CDR3 is CASSVEPNWGLNEQFF. In DNA form, the CDR3 reads TGTGCCAGCAGCGTAGAACCCAATTGGGGGTTGAATGAGCAGTTCTTC.

The rearrangement joins TRBV28 to TRBJ1-2, with 8 bases identical to TRBD1. Unmatched junction bases numbered 20, after V lost 6 bases and J lost 2 bases. The CDR3 totals 19 residues. The germline V gene encodes CDR1 MDHEN and CDR2 SYDVKM. This chain's CDR3 is CASRSQFRRSTGGNYGYTF. CDR3 sequence (DNA): TGTGCCAGCAGATCCCAGTTCCGCCGGTCTACAGGGGGGAACTATGGCTACACCTTC.

This clonotype was picked up one time. The chain couples TRBV19 to TRBJ1-2; 7 positions match TRBD1. Trimming took 6 bases from V and 4 from J; bases not matched to a gene: 14. CDR1 is LNHDA, CDR2 SQIVND, per germline (reference sequence). The CDR3 is 16 residues long. CDR3 coding DNA: TGTGCCAGTAGACCTACAGGGGAAAAAGGGTTCTATGGCTACACCTTC. Translated, it gives CASRPTGEKGFYGYTF.

This rearrangement joins TRBV13 to TRBJ2-7, with D tentatively TRBD1 or TRBD2 (5 bases each). The CDR3 extends over 18 amino acids. V was clipped by 3 bases and J by 6 bases, with 27 bases between them. Germline V gives CDR1 PRHDT, CDR2 FYEKMQ (reference sequence). The CDR3 region has the DNA TGTGCCAGCAGCTTTGGTGCTTCAGGGCAGATCCGAGGGATCGAGCAGTACTTC. Translated, it gives CASSFGASGQIRGIEQYF.

The chain uses TRBV10-3 and TRBJ2-3, with unresolved D. The length of the CDR3 is 13 residues. V lost 5 bases and J lost 0, with 6 bases in between. Germline V gene sequence: CDR1 ENHRY, CDR2 SYGVKD. The chain's CDR3 is CAISSISTDTQYF. CDR3 nucleotide sequence: TGTGCCATCAGTTCCATAAGCACAGATACGCAGTATTTT.

The chain combines TRBV2 with TRBJ2-7; D may be TRBD1 (6 bases). Germline V gene sequence: CDR1 SNHLY, CDR2 FYNNEI. Between the trimmed V and J ends, which lost 0 bases and 3 bases, there was a span of 12 bases. There are 15 residues in the CDR3. The CDR3 DNA reads as TGTGCCAGCAGTGAAGCGCCAGGGGAGAGCTACGAGCAGTACTTC. This encodes CASSEAPGESYEQYF.

The chain's CDR3 is CASSISGIRNEQFF. In DNA form, the CDR3 reads TGCGCCAGCAGCATAAGCGGGATACGAAATGAGCAGTTCTTC. The chain employs TRBV4-1 and TRBJ2-1; 7 bases fit TRBD2. V dropped 5 bases and J dropped 7; count of bases not matched to a gene: 8. Per the germline V gene, CDR1 is MGHRA and CDR2 is YSYEKL. There are 14 residues in the CDR3.

This chain links TRBV9 with TRBJ2-1; D tentatively fits TRBD1 or TRBD2 (5 bases each). Germline loops: CDR1 SGDLS, CDR2 YYNGEE. This CDR3 region has 16 residues. V shed 0 bases and J shed 2 bases, with 12 bases lying between them. CDR3 bases: TGTGCCAGCAGCGTAGATGGTGGGACGACCTACAATGAGCAGTTCTTC. Its translation is CASSVDGGTTYNEQFF.

V gene TRBV6-5 combines with J gene TRBJ2-1; 12 nucleotides match TRBD1. CDR1 MNHEY and CDR2 SVGAGI come from the germline V gene. The CDR3 totals 15 residues. With 7 bases clipped from V and 10 bases from J, the junction kept 11 bases outside the gene matches. CDR3 sequence: CASTGWDRGPPEQFF. The CDR3 bases are TGTGCCAGCACGGGGTGGGACAGGGGGCCCCCGGAGCAGTTCTTC.

The CDR3 DNA follows: TGTGCCTGGAGTGGGACTCCCTCCTCCAACTATGGCTACACCTTC. It encodes CAWSGTPSSNYGYTF. The chain combines TRBV30 with TRBJ1-2; D not resolved. There are 15 residues in the CDR3. Trimming stripped 1 base from V and 2 bases from J, with 14 bases between. CDR1 is GTSNPN and CDR2 is SVGIG in the germline V gene (reference sequence). Based on the CDR3 plus reference TRBV30 and TRBJ1-2, the full variable domain is SQTIHQWPATLVQPVGSPLSLECTVEGTSNPNLYWYRQAAGRGLQLLFYSVGIGQISSEVPQNLSASRPQDRQFILSSKKLLLSDSGFYLCAWSGTPSSNYGYTFGSGTRLTVV.

There are a few counts of this clonotype. This chain uses TRBV11-2 with TRBJ1-5; no definite D call. Germline-derived CDR1 and CDR2 are SGHAT and FQNNGV. Between the trimmed V and J ends, which lost 1 base and 0 bases, there was a span of 16 bases. The CDR3 length is 18 residues. CDR3 sequence (DNA): TGTGCCAGCAGCTTAGTAGTGCGCCCCCCGTATAGCAATCAGCCCCAGCATTTT. Amino acids: CASSLVVRPPYSNQPQHF.

The V and J genes are TRBV4-3 and TRBJ2-1, with 8 bases fitting TRBD1. Germline-derived CDR1 and CDR2 are LGHNA and YSLEER. The CDR3 is 19 amino acids. The V gene end was trimmed by 0 bases and the J gene end by 0 bases; junction bases not matched to a gene: 10. CDR3 residues: CASSQDPLRQGSSYNEQFF. The CDR3 coding sequence is TGCGCCAGCAGCCAAGATCCTCTCAGACAGGGGAGCTCCTACAATGAGCAGTTCTTC.

This clonotype was observed once. V is TRBV20-1 and J is TRBJ2-1, with no clear D. Trimming cost V 6 bases and J 4 bases, with 16 bases left between them. The CDR3 runs 14 residues. Germline CDR1 is DFQATT and CDR2 is SNEGSKA (reference sequence). CDR3 nucleotide sequence: TGCAGTGCACTTAACCACCTAGGATACAATGAGCAGTTCTTC. Translating it yields CSALNHLGYNEQFF.

This clonotype has only one observation. The CDR3 reads CASSSNGREREAFF. DNA of the CDR3: TGCGCCAGCAGCTCCAACGGACGTGAAAGAGAAGCTTTCTTT. This chain connects TRBV5-1 to TRBJ1-1, with unresolved D. With 3 bases removed from V and 8 bases from J, the gap between germline ends came to 17 bases. The CDR3 is 14 amino acids. Germline loops: CDR1 SGHRS, CDR2 YFSETQ.

V is TRBV7-9 and J is TRBJ1-2; D gene unclear. Germline CDR1 and CDR2: SEHNR and FQNEAQ (reference sequence). Deletions cut 1 base from V and 0 bases from J, with 9 bases between. This CDR3 has 15 amino acids. The CDR3 loop reads CASSLVLPANYGYTF. The CDR3, as DNA: TGTGCCAGCAGCTTAGTACTCCCCGCTAACTATGGCTACACCTTC.

The J gene is TRBJ2-2, the V gene TRBV27; 8 bases match TRBD1. The CDR3 consists of 17 residues. Germline assignment: CDR1 MNHEY and CDR2 SMNVEV (reference sequence). Trimming removed 3 bases from V and 6 bases from J; junction bases left unmatched: 12. CDR3 sequence reads: CASSFRDRLEVPGELFF. For the CDR3, the DNA is TGTGCCAGCAGTTTCCGGGACAGGTTGGAAGTCCCCGGGGAGCTGTTTTTT.

The chain employs TRBV6-5 and TRBJ2-2, with a weak D call TRBD1 (6 bases). Germline V lookup: CDR1 MNHEY, CDR2 SVGAGI. Trimming took off 0 bases at V and 1 base at J, with 12 bases between the two ends. The CDR3 consists of 17 residues. CDR3 DNA sequence: TGTGCCAGCAGTTACTCGAGCCAGGGGTGGAACACCGGGGAGCTGTTTTTT. Protein: CASSYSSQGWNTGELFF.

V and J are TRBV27 and TRBJ2-7, with D maybe TRBD2 (6 bases). CDR3 length: 14 residues. Germline CDR1 reads MNHEY; CDR2 reads SMNVEV (reference sequence). The V and J ends lost 3 bases and 1 base respectively, with 10 bases between them. DNA of the CDR3: TGTGCCAGCAGTTTCCGGAGGGAATCCTACGAGCAGTACTTC. It translates to CASSFRRESYEQYF.